Here is one T cell receptor (beta chain) with its context. Its specificity is unknown. These data belong to a study of vaccination and CD4 T cells after COVID-19. Turning to the study itself: Mild disease affected under ten convalescent patients and severe disease one, all SARS-CoV-2 positive by nasal swab PCR. Study observations and caveats: Median SARS-CoV-2-reactive clonotype numbers went from approximately 21 to 40; this increase was not significant. Only post-vaccination samples contained a median approximately 86% of the reactive clones in convalescent patients.

From the PCR reads, TCRdb called clonotypes with MiXCR, one entry per CDR3 protein. Here the sample spans some 16,000 distinct CDR3 sequences, about 70% being singletons. Trimming cost V 5 bases and J 5 bases, with 11 bases left between them. CDR1 and CDR2 (germline): SGHTA, FQGTGA. CDR3 length equals 13 residues. The sequencing here drew on CD4+ T cells from blood, taken after SARS-CoV-2 vaccination. The TCR comes from a human donor who had recovered from COVID-19. V and J are TRBV7-3 and TRBJ2-3, with unresolved D. The CDR3 spells CASSTHPGDTQYF. In DNA, the CDR3 is TGTGCCAGCAGCACTCACCCCGGAGATACGCAGTATTTT.